This TCR beta chain is from a study of naive and memory T cell subsets. Regarding the study as a whole: Especially in CD8 cells, naive repertoires contained a few larger clonotypes, possibly CD45RA-re-expressing memory cells. Naive and memory subsets had different power law exponents for TCR abundance.

This clonotype was detected a few times. What it binds is not known. The CDR3 has 15 residues. The V segment lost 8 bases and the J segment 1 base; nucleotides outside the gene matches: 5. Alpha and beta libraries were amplified separately from the second PCR onward. Cells stained for CD3, CD4, CD8, CD45RA, CD27 and viability were sorted into four CD45RA/CD27 subsets. An equimolar mix of two oligonucleotides served as the beta constant-region primer for TRBC1 and TRBC2. Four rounds of PCR amplified the ligated cDNA using nested alpha and beta constant-region primers plus SP2. Ligation attached a single-stranded oligonucleotide with a 12-nucleotide UMI and the SP2 primer to the cDNA 3' end. TCRdb reanalysed the UMI-ligation and nested PCR reads using MiXCR and keeps one entry per CDR3 protein. The table has 95,000 to 110,000 distinct CDR3 sequences, roughly 15% seen once; the top ten hold roughly 3.1%.

This TCR came from a human donor in good health. Sequenced: naive CD8+ T cells from blood. The V and J genes are TRBV12-3 or TRBV12-4 and TRBJ2-3; 11 bases map to TRBD2. The CDR3 nucleotides are TGTGCCAGCGCCAAGACTAGCGGGGGCACAGATACGCAGTATTTT. Translation: CASAKTSGGTDTQYF.